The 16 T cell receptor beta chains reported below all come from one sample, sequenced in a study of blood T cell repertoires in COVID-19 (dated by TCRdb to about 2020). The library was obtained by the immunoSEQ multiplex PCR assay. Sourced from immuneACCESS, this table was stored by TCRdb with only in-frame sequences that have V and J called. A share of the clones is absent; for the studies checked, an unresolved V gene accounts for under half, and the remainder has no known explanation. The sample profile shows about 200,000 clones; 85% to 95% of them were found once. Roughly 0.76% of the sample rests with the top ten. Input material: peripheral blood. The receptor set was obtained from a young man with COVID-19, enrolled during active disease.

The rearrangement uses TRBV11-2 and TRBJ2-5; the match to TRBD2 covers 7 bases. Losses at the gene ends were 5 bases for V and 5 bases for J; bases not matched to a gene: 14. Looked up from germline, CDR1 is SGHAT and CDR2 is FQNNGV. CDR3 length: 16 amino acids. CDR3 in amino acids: CASSKTSGSGGETQYF. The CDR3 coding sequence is TGTGCCAGCAGCAAAACCTCCGGATCCGGGGGGGAGACCCAGTACTTC. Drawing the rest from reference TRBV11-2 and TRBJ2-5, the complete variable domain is EAGVAQSPRYKIIEKRQSVAFWCNPISGHATLYWYQQILGQGPKLLIQFQNNGVVDDSQLPKDRFSAERLKGVDSTLKIQPAKLEDSAVYLCASSKTSGSGGETQYFGPGTRLLVL.

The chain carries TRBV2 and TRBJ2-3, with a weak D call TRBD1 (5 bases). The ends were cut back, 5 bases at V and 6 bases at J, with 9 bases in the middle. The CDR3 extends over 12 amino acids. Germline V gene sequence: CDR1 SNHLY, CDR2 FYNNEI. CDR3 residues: CASSRTRDTQYF. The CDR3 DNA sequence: TGTGCCAGCAGTAGGACAAGGGATACGCAGTATTTT.

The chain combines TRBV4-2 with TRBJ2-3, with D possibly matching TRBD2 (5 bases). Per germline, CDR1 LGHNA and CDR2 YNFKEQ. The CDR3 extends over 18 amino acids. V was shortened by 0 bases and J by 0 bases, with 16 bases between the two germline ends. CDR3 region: CASSQESRVWTSTDTQYF. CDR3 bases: TGTGCCAGCAGCCAAGAGAGTCGGGTTTGGACTAGCACAGATACGCAGTATTTT.

In nucleotides, the CDR3 is TGCAGTGCCAGTCGGGGTTACACTGAAGCTTTCTTT. It encodes CSASRGYTEAFF. The chain is built from TRBV20-1 and TRBJ1-1, with D unresolved. CDR3 size: 12 residues. Germline CDR1 is DFQATT and CDR2 is SNEGSKA (reference sequence). V gave up 6 bases and J gave up 3 bases, with 11 bases separating them.

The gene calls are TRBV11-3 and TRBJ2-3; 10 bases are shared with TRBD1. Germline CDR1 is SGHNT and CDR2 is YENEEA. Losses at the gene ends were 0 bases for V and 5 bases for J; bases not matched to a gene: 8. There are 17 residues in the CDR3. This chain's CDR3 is CASSLERQGAGQDTQYF. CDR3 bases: TGTGCCAGCAGCTTAGAAAGACAGGGGGCTGGTCAAGATACGCAGTATTTT. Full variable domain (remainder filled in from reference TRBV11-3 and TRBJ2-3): EAGVVQSPRYKIIEKKQPVAFWCNPISGHNTLYWYLQNLGQGPELLIRYENEEAVDDSQLPKDRFSAERLKGVDSTLKIQPAELGDSAVYLCASSLERQGAGQDTQYFGPGTRLTVL.

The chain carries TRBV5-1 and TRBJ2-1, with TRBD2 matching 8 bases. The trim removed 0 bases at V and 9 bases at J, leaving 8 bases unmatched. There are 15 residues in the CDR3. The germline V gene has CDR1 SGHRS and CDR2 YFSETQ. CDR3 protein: CASSLAGGATSEQFF. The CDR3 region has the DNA TGCGCCAGCAGCTTGGCGGGGGGGGCCACGAGTGAGCAGTTCTTC.

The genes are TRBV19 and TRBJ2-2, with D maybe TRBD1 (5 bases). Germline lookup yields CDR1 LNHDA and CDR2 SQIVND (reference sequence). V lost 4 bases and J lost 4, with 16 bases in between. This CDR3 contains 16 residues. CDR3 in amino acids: CASSKRSGRSTGELFF. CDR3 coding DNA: TGTGCCAGTAGTAAGAGGTCAGGGCGGTCCACCGGGGAGCTGTTTTTT.

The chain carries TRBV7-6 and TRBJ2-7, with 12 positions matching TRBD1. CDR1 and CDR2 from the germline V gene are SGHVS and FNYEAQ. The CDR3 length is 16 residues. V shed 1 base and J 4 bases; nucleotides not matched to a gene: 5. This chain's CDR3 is CASSLGGTGGTYEQYF. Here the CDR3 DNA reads TGTGCCAGCAGCTTAGGAGGGACAGGGGGCACTTACGAGCAGTACTTC.

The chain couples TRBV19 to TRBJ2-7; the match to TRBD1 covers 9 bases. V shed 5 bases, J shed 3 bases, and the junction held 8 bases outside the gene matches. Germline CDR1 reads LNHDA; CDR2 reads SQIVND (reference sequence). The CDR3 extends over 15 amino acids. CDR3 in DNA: TGTGCCAGTAGTGAGTGGGGACAGGGAGGCTACGAGCAGTACTTC. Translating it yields CASSEWGQGGYEQYF. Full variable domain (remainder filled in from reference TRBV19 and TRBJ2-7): DGGITQSPKYLFRKEGQNVTLSCEQNLNHDAMYWYRQDPGQGLRLIYYSQIVNDFQKGDIAEGYSVSREKKESFPLTVTSAQKNPTAFYLCASSEWGQGGYEQYFGPGTRLTVT.

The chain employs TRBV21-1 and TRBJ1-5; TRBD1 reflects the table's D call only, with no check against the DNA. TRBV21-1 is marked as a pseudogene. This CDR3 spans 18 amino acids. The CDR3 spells CASSKAAGTGKGCQPQHF. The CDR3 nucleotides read TGTGCCAGCAGCAAAGCAGCGGGGACAGGGAAAGGTTGTCAGCCCCAGCATTTT.

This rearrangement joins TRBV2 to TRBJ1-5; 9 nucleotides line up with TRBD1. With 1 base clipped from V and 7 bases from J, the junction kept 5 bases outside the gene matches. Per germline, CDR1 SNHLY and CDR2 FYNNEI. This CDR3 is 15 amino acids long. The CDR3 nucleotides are TGTGCCAGCAGTGAAGGGACAGGGGTCGGGCAGCCCCAGCATTTT. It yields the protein CASSEGTGVGQPQHF.

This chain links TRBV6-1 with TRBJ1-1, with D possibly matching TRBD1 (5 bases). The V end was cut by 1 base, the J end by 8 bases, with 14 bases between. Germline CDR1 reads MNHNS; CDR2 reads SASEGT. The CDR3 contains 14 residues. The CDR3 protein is CASSEGTLKSEAFF. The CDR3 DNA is TGTGCCAGCAGTGAAGGGACATTAAAGAGCGAAGCTTTCTTT.

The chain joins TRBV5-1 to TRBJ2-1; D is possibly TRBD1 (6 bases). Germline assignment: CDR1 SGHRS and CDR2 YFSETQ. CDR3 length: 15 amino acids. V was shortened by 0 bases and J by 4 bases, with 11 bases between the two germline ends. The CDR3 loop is CASSLASGDYNEQFF. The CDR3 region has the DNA TGCGCCAGCAGCTTGGCGTCAGGGGATTACAATGAGCAGTTCTTC.

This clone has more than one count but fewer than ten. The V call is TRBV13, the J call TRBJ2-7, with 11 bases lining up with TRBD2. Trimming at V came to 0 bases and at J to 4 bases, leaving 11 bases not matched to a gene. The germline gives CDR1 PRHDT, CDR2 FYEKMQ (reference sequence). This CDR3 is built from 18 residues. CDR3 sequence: CASSLGGRLAGGTYEQYF. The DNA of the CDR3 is TGTGCCAGCAGCTTAGGAGGCCGCCTAGCGGGGGGCACTTACGAGCAGTACTTC.

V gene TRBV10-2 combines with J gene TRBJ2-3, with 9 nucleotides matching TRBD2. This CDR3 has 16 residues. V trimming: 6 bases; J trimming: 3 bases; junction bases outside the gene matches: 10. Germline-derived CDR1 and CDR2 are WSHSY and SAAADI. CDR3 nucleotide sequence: TGCGCCAGCAGGACTAGCGGCTCAGGGGTAACAGATACGCAGTATTTT. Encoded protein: CASRTSGSGVTDTQYF.

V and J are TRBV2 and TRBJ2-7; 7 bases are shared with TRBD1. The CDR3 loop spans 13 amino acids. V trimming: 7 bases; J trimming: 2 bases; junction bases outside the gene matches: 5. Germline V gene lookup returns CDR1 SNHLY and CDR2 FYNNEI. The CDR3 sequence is CASNQGGPYEQYF. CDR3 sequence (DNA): TGTGCCAGCAACCAAGGGGGCCCCTACGAGCAGTACTTC.